The clone carrying this TCR beta chain has only a few counts. Its specificity is unknown. These data belong to a study of T-cell memory formation after mild COVID-19. Study details: Clustering of TCRs was largely donor specific. Points from the study as a whole: Day 15 to 85 contracting clones showed balanced CD4/CD8; later expanders leaned CD4+. That cross-reactive memory joined was suggested by some responding clones appearing in pre-infection memory.

5'RACE, which relied on constant-segment primers, yielded TCR alpha and TCR beta cDNA libraries carrying sample barcodes and UMIs. Via MiXCR, TCRdb re-called the 5' RACE reads, giving one row per CDR3 protein. The profile covers about 110,000 distinct CDR3 sequences, with approximately 14% appearing a single time and about 39% taken by the ten largest. The CDR3 sequence is 14 residues long. The germline V gene encodes CDR1 MNHEY and CDR2 SVGAGI. J gave up 4 bases and V 9 bases, and 6 bases lay outside the gene matches. Sequenced material: PBMCs or a T cell subset sorted from them (not recorded which). J is TRBJ2-3 and V is TRBV6-5, with 11 bases matching TRBD2. The TCR comes from a man between 18 and 35 years old who had mild COVID-19 (a few samples of this study predate the infection). Cell type and time point are not known. The CDR3 bases are TGTGCCAGTACCCTTAGCGGGGGGGCAGATACGCAGTATTTT. Its translation is CASTLSGGADTQYF.